This T cell receptor (beta chain) derives from a study of blood T cells in healthy people across ages. Primed by a sample-barcoded 5' primer and a J-beta primer mix, a second PCR proceeded for about 6 to 12 cycles. MiXCR was run by TCRdb on the 5' RACE reads, yielding one entry per CDR3 protein. The repertoire includes about 800,000 distinct CDR3 sequences, 20% to 30% of them detected once, and approximately 4% sits in the top ten. Points on this clonotype: No antigen is known for it.

Study observations and caveats: While age rose, TCR beta diversity per million T cells dropped in a roughly linear way. Fewer expanded clones and more diversity marked long-lived versus aged donors.

These data were also reused for a study on T cells of mothers and their children.

This receptor was identified in a boy younger than 18 in good health. The source material was blood.

This chain's CDR3 is CASSQVTNNEQFF. The CDR3 DNA follows: TGCGCCAGCAGCCAAGTGACCAACAATGAGCAGTTCTTC. The genes are TRBV4-3 and TRBJ2-1; D call uncertain. Germline CDR1 is LGHNA and CDR2 is YSLEER. Trimming took 1 base from V and 5 from J, leaving 6 bases between them. The CDR3 is 13 residues long.